One and the same sample provided the 3 T cell receptor beta chains below, sequenced in a study of OX40 agonist ivuxolimab in advanced cancers. The library was produced with the immunoSEQ multiplex PCR assay. The source is immuneACCESS, and TCRdb retained only in-frame sequences with V and J called. Part of the clones is not carried over; for the studies checked, unresolved V genes explain less than half of this, and the remainder is unexplained. This sample holds around 68,000 clones; roughly 85% were observed only once. Of the sample, roughly 16% is held by the ten largest clones. Material: CD4+ or CD8+ T cells sorted from blood, obtained in a trial of the OX40 agonist ivuxolimab. These receptors all come from an adult with an advanced solid tumor such as melanoma, head and neck, liver or kidney cancer.

The chain couples TRBV28 to TRBJ2-7; 7 nucleotides line up with TRBD2. There are 14 residues in the CDR3. The ends lost 5 bases at V and 3 bases at J; junction bases unmatched: 7. Germline V gene sequence: CDR1 MDHEN, CDR2 SYDVKM. The CDR3 sequence is CASSPSGTFYEQYF. CDR3 DNA: TGTGCCAGCAGTCCCAGCGGGACTTTCTACGAGCAGTACTTC.

The chain carries TRBV11-2 and TRBJ2-7, with D unclear. Germline assignment: CDR1 SGHAT and CDR2 FQNNGV. Trimming took 1 base from V and 0 from J, leaving 10 bases between them. CDR3 length equals 15 residues. For the CDR3, the DNA is TGTGCCAGCAGCTTAGTGGGCAGGAACTCCTACGAGCAGTACTTC. This gives the protein CASSLVGRNSYEQYF.

This clone counts as medium-sized (0.01 to 0.1%). This rearrangement joins TRBV28 to TRBJ1-2, with D perhaps matching TRBD1 (6 bases). In germline, CDR1 is MDHEN, CDR2 SYDVKM. CDR3 length equals 15 residues. Deletions cut 2 bases from V and 8 bases from J, with 18 bases between. The CDR3 region is CASSLRRGASGGYTF. CDR3 nucleotides: TGTGCCAGCAGTTTAAGGAGGGGGGCGTCAGGAGGCTACACCTTC.